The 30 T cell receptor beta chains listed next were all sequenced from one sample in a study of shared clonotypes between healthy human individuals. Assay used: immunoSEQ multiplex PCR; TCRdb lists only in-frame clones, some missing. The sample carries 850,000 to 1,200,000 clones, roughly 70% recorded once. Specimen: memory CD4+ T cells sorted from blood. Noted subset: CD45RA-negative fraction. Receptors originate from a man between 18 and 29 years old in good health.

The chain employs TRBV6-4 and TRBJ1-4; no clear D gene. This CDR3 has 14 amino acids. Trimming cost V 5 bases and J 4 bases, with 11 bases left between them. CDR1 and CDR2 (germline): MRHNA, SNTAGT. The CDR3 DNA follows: TGTGCCAGCAGTCTGCGGGGTTATAATGAAAAACTGTTTTTT. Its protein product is CASSLRGYNEKLFF.

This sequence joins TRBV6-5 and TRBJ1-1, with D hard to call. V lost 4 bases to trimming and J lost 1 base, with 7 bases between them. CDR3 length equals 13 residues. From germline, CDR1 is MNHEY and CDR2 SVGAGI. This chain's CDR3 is CASSLKKNTEAFF. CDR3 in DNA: TGTGCCAGCAGTTTGAAAAAGAACACTGAAGCTTTCTTT.

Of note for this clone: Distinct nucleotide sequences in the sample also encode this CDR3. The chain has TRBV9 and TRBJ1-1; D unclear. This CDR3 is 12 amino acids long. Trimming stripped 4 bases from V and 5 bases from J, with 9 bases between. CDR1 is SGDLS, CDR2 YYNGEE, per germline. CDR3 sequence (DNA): TGTGCCAGCAGCCCATTGTCGACTGAAGCTTTCTTT. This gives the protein CASSPLSTEAFF.

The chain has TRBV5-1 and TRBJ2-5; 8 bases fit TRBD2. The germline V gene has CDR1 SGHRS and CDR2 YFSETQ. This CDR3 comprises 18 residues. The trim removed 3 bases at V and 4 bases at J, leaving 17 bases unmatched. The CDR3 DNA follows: TGCGCCAGCAGCTGGCCCCGAGGAGCGGGAGATCGAGTAGAGACCCAGTACTTC. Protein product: CASSWPRGAGDRVETQYF.

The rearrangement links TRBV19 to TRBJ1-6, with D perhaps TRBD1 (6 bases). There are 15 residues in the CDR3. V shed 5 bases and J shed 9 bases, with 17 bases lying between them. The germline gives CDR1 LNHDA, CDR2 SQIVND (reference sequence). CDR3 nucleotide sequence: TGTGCCAGTAGTCCCAACAGGGACGGGGGTTCACCCCTCCACTTT. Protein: CASSPNRDGGSPLHF. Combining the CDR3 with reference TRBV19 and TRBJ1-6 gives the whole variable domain DGGITQSPKYLFRKEGQNVTLSCEQNLNHDAMYWYRQDPGQGLRLIYYSQIVNDFQKGDIAEGYSVSREKKESFPLTVTSAQKNPTAFYLCASSPNRDGGSPLHFGNGTRLTVT.

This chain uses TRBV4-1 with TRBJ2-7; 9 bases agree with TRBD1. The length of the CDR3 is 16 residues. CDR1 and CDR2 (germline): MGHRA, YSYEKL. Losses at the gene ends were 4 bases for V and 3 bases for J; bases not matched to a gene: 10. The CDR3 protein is CASSLRFGTGIYEQYF. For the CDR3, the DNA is TGCGCCAGCAGCCTTCGTTTTGGGACAGGGATCTACGAGCAGTACTTC.

The CDR3 here is CASRLSGLGEKLFF. Written as DNA, the CDR3 is TGTGCCAGCAGGCTATCCGGCCTCGGGGAAAAACTGTTTTTT. J is TRBJ1-4 and V is TRBV28; no clear D gene. The germline V gene encodes CDR1 MDHEN and CDR2 SYDVKM. Trimming removed 6 bases from V and 8 bases from J, with 16 bases in between. There are 14 residues in the CDR3.

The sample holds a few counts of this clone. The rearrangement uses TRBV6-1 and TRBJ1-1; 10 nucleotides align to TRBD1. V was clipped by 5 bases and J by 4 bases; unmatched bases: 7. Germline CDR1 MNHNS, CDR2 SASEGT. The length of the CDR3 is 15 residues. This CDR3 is CASSPTGQGTTEAFF. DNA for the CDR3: TGTGCCAGCAGTCCGACGGGACAGGGGACCACTGAAGCTTTCTTT.

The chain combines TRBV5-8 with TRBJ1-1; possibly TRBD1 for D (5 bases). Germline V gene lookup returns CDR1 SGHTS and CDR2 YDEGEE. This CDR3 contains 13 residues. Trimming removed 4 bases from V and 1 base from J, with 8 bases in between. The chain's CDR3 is CASSRGQNTEAFF. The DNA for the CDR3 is TGTGCCAGCAGCCGCGGACAGAACACTGAAGCTTTCTTT.

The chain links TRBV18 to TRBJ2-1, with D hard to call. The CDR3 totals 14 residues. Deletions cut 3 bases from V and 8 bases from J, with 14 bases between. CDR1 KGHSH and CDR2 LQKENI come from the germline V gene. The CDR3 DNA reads TGTGCCAGCTCACCTCGAACACCCTCTGATGAGCAGTTCTTC. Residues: CASSPRTPSDEQFF.

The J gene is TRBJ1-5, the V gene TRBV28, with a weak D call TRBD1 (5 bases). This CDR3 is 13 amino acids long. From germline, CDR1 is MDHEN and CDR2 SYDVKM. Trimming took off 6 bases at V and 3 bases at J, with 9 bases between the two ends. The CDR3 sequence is CASRGDLNQPQHF. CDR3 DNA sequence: TGTGCCAGCAGGGGGGACCTCAATCAGCCCCAGCATTTT.

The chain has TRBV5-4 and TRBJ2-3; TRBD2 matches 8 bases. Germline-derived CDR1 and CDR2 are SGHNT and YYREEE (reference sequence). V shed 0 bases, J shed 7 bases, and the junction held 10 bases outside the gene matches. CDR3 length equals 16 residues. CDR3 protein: CASSLGRAGVSHTQYF. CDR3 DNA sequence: TGTGCCAGCAGCTTGGGCCGAGCGGGAGTGTCACATACGCAGTATTTT.

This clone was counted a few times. The CDR3 here is CASSLGQETGELFF. CDR3 nucleotide sequence: TGCGCCAGCAGCTTAGGCCAGGAAACCGGGGAGCTGTTTTTT. V gene TRBV5-1 combines with J gene TRBJ2-2; D is unresolved. Germline assignment: CDR1 SGHRS and CDR2 YFSETQ. Trimming took 2 bases from V and 5 from J, leaving 10 bases between them. The CDR3 runs 14 residues.

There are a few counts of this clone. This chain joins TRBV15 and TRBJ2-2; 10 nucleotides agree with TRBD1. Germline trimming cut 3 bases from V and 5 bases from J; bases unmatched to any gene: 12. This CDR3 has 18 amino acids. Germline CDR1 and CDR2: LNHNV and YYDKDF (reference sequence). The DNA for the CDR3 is TGTGCCACCAGCAGGCGCCTGACAGGGGGCGCGAGTACCGGGGAGCTGTTTTTT. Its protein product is CATSRRLTGGASTGELFF.

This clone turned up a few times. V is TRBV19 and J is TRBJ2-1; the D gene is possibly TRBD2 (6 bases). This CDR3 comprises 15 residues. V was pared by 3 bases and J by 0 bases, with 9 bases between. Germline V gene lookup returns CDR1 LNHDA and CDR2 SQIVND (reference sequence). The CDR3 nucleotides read TGTGCCAGTAGTATTGGCGGGACCTCCTACAATGAGCAGTTCTTC. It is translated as CASSIGGTSYNEQFF.

The CDR3 spells CSVASQGQETQYF. DNA for the CDR3: TGCAGCGTTGCTTCCCAGGGCCAAGAGACCCAGTACTTC. V and J are TRBV29-1 and TRBJ2-5; perhaps TRBD1 as D (5 bases). Trimming pared 4 bases from V and 1 base from J, leaving 10 bases between. The germline V gene has CDR1 SQVTM and CDR2 ANQGSEA. This CDR3 is 13 amino acids long.

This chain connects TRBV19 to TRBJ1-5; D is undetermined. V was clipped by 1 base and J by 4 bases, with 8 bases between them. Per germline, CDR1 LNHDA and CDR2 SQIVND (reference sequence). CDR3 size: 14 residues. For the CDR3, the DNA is TGTGCCAGTAGTATAGGCGGAGAGAATCAGCCCCAGCATTTT. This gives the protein CASSIGGENQPQHF.

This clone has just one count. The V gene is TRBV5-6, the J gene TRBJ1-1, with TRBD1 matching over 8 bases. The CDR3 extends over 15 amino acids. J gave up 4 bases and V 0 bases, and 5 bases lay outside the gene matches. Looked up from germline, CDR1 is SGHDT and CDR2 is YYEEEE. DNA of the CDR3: TGTGCCAGCAGCTTGGGAACAGGGGGGAGCACTGAAGCTTTCTTT. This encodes CASSLGTGGSTEAFF.

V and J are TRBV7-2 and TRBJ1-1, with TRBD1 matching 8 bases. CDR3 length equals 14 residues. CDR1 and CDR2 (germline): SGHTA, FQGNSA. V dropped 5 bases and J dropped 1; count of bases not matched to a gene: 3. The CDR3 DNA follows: TGTGCCAGCAGCGCGGACAGGGCGAACACTGAAGCTTTCTTT. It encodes CASSADRANTEAFF.

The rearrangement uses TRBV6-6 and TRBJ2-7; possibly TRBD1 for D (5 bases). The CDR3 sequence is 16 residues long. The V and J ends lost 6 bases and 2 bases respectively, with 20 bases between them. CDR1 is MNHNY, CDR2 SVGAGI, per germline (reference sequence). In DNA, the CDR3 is TGTGCCAGCAGAAAAGTCCCCTTCCAGGGTCCCTACGAGCAGTACTTC. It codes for CASRKVPFQGPYEQYF.

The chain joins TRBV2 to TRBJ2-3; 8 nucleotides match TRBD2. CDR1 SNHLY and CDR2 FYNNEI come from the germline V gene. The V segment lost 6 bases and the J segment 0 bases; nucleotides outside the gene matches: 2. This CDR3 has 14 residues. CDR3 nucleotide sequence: TGTGCCAGCAGCCAGCGGGAGAGCACAGATACGCAGTATTTT. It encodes CASSQRESTDTQYF.

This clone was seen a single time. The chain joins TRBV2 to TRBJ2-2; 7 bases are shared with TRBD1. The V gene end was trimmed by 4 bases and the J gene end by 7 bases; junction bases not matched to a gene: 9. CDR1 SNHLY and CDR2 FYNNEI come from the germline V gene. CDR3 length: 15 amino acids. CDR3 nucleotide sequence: TGTGCCAGCAGTGGGCTTGAGGGGGCGGGCGGGGAGCTGTTTTTT. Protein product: CASSGLEGAGGELFF.

CDR3 sequence: CASSVGPTGSYEQYF. The CDR3 nucleotides read TGTGCCAGCAGCGTAGGGCCCACCGGCTCCTACGAGCAGTACTTC. The chain links TRBV9 to TRBJ2-7, with D unresolved. Trimming took 0 bases from V and 0 from J, leaving 10 bases between them. In germline, CDR1 is SGDLS, CDR2 YYNGEE. This CDR3 has 15 residues. The whole variable domain, filled in from reference TRBV9 and TRBJ2-7, reads DSGVTQTPKHLITATGQRVTLRCSPRSGDLSVYWYQQSLDQGLQFLIQYYNGEERAKGNILERFSAQQFPDLHSELNLSSLELGDSALYFCASSVGPTGSYEQYFGPGTRLTVT.

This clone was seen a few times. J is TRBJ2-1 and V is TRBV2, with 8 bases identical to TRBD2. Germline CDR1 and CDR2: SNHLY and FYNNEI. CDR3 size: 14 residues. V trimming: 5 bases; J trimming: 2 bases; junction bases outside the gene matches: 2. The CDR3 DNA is TGTGCCAGCAGTTCAGCGGGGGCCTACAATGAGCAGTTCTTC. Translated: CASSSAGAYNEQFF.

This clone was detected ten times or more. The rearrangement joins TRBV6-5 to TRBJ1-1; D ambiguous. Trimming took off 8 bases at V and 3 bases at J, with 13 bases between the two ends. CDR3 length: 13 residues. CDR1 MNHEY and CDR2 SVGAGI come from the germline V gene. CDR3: CASPMVGDTEAFF. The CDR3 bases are TGTGCCAGCCCTATGGTGGGAGACACTGAAGCTTTCTTT.

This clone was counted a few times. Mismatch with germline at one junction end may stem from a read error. The CDR3 sequence: CASSESGYQEGF. For the CDR3, the DNA is TGCGCCAGCAGTGAGTCAGGGTACCAGGAGGGATTT. This chain uses TRBV10-2 with TRBJ1-1; D ambiguous. The CDR3 is made up of 12 amino acids. Germline values: CDR1 WSHSY, CDR2 SAAADI.

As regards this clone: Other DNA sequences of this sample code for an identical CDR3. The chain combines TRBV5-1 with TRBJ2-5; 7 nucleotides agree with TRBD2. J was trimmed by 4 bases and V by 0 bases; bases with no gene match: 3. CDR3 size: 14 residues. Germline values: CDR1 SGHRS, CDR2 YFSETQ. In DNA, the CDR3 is TGCGCCAGCAGCTTGGGGCCGGGGGGAGAGACCCAGTACTTC. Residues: CASSLGPGGETQYF.

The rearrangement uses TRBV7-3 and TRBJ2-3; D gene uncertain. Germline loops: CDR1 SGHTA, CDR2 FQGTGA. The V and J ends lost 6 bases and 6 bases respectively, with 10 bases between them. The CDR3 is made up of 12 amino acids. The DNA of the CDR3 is TGTGCCAGCAGTCTCCCCCCCGATACGCAGTATTTT. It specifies CASSLPPDTQYF. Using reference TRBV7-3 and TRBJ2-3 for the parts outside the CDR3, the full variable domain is GAGVSQTPSNKVTEKGKYVELRCDPISGHTALYWYRQSLGQGPEFLIYFQGTGAADDSGLPNDRFFAVRPEGSVSTLKIQRTERGDSAVYLCASSLPPDTQYFGPGTRLTVL.

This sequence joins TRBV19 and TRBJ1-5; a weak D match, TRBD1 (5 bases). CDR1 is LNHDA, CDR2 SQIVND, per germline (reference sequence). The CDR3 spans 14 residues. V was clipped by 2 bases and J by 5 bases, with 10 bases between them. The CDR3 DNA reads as TGTGCCAGTAGTATATTGGGGGTGGATCAGCCCCAGCATTTT. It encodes CASSILGVDQPQHF.

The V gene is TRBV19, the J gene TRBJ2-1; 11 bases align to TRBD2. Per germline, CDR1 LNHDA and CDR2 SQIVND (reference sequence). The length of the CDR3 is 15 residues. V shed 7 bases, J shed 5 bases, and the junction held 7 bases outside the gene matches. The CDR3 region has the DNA TGTGCCAGTACGAGTACTAGCGGGGGAAACAATGAGCAGTTCTTC. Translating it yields CASTSTSGGNNEQFF. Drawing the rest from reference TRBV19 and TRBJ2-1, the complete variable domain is DGGITQSPKYLFRKEGQNVTLSCEQNLNHDAMYWYRQDPGQGLRLIYYSQIVNDFQKGDIAEGYSVSREKKESFPLTVTSAQKNPTAFYLCASTSTSGGNNEQFFGPGTRLTVL.